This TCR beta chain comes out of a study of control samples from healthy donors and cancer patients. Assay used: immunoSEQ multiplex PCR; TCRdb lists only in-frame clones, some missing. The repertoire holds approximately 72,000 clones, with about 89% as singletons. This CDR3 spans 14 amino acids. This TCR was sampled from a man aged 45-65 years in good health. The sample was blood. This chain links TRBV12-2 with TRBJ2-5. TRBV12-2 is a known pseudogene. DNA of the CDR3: TGTGCAAGTCGCTCGCTCCGTTGGGAAGAGACCCAGTACTTC. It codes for CASRSLRWEETQYF.